Listed below are T cell receptor beta chains from one sample, sequenced in a study of blood T cell repertoires in COVID-19. TCRdb's table, derived via immunoSEQ multiplex PCR, lists solely in-frame clones and lacks some. The sample holds 200,000 to 250,000 clones, approximately 90% seen once. The sample comprised PBMCs or T cells enriched from blood (not recorded which). The receptor set was obtained from a man younger than 30 with acute COVID-19. Each CDR3 is given with its conserved first and last residue. The order of the fields is V gene, clone size, J gene, D gene, CDR3 length, CDR3 protein, CDR3 DNA. The D gene is left open where the match is weak. The listing skips clone size in some rows; elsewhere it reads once, few, many or a size class.

TRBV7-9	-	TRBJ2-3	TRBD2	14	CASSLLADTDTQYF	TGTGCCAGCAGCTTACTAGCGGACACAGATACGCAGTATTTT
TRBV24-1	-	TRBJ1-4	-	15	CATSDSGATNEKLFF	TGTGCCACCAGTGATTCAGGCGCAACTAATGAAAAACTGTTTTTT
TRBV6-5	-	TRBJ1-4	-	14	CASRRIETNEKLFF	TGTGCCAGCAGGAGAATTGAAACTAATGAAAAACTGTTTTTT
TRBV10-3	-	TRBJ2-1	TRBD1	16	CAISEPQGQGPNEQFF	TGTGCCATCAGTGAGCCACAAGGACAGGGTCCCAATGAGCAGTTCTTC
TRBV2	-	TRBJ1-1	-	13	CASSPALTPRFFF	TGTGCCAGCAGCCCCGCACTGACTCCGAGGTTTTTCTTT
TRBV18	-	TRBJ2-3	-	15	CASSLTGGPGDTQYF	TGTGCCAGCTCACTCACCGGAGGGCCCGGAGATACGCAGTATTTT
TRBV5-1	-	TRBJ2-1	TRBD2	17	CASREGGRLAALNEQFF	TGCGCCAGTCGAGAGGGGGGGAGACTAGCGGCCCTCAATGAGCAGTTCTTC
TRBV29-1	-	TRBJ2-5	-	12	CSAGYGGETQYF	TGCAGCGCCGGCTACGGCGGGGAGACCCAGTACTTC
TRBV27	-	TRBJ1-1	-	16	CASSLSSGARYTEAFF	TGTGCCAGCAGTTTATCGTCAGGGGCACGGTACACTGAAGCTTTCTTT
TRBV29-1	-	TRBJ1-2	-	12	CSVEIQGGGYTF	TGCAGCGTTGAAATACAGGGTGGAGGCTACACCTTC
TRBV30	-	TRBJ2-1	-	12	CAWELSYNEQFF	TGTGCCTGGGAGCTGAGCTACAATGAGCAGTTCTTC
TRBV3-1/TRBV3-2	-	TRBJ1-4	TRBD1	17	CASSPGTGLATNEKLFF	TGTGCCAGCAGCCCCGGGACAGGTTTAGCAACTAATGAAAAACTGTTTTTT
TRBV19	-	TRBJ1-5	-	14	CASSIFEGGQPQHF	TGTGCCAGTAGTATATTTGAAGGGGGACAGCCCCAGCATTTT
TRBV30	-	TRBJ2-7	TRBD2	17	CAWSLTRTSGTSYEQYF	TGTGCCTGGAGCCTCACCCGGACTAGCGGGACCTCCTACGAGCAGTACTTC
TRBV5-5	-	TRBJ2-2	TRBD1	17	CASSLEGQGANTGELFF	TGTGCCAGCAGCTTGGAGGGACAGGGGGCGAACACCGGGGAGCTGTTTTTT
TRBV27	-	TRBJ2-2	-	16	CASSLSQTAWDGELFF	TGTGCCAGCAGTTTATCTCAGACAGCCTGGGATGGGGAGCTGTTTTTT
TRBV5-4	once	TRBJ2-2	-	16	CASSFGGGRLTGELFF	TGTGCCAGCAGCTTTGGCGGGGGCCGGTTGACCGGGGAGCTGTTTTTT